A single sample is the source of the 14 T cell receptor beta chains below, sequenced in a study of T cells in Graves' hyperthyroidism and ophthalmopathy. Amplification of TCR beta CDR3 regions used RNA as the template. Using the HTBI primer set, a first-round RT-PCR was run on the TCR CDR3. One entry per CDR3 protein, called by TCRdb with MiXCR from the multiplex PCR reads. The sample includes 640,000 or so distinct CDR3 sequences, approximately 15% of them seen just once. The sample comprised blood. The source is a woman aged 18-35 years with Graves' ophthalmopathy.

This clonotype was seen repeatedly, ten times or more. CDR3 in DNA: TGTGCCAGCAGCCAAGCATGGTCAGGGGCCAATTCACCCCTCCACTTT. The encoded protein is CASSQAWSGANSPLHF. This rearrangement joins TRBV3-1 to TRBJ1-6; TRBD1 is a possible D gene (6 bases). CDR3 size: 16 residues. The germline CDR1 and CDR2 sequences are LGHDT and YNNKEL (reference sequence). Trimming cost V 1 base and J 7 bases, with 14 bases left between them.

There are many counts of this clonotype. This sequence joins TRBV24-1 and TRBJ2-7; TRBD1 matches at 10 bases. The germline CDR1 and CDR2 sequences are KGHDR and SFDVKD. V dropped 1 base and J dropped 4; count of bases not matched to a gene: 6. The CDR3 covers 16 residues. DNA of the CDR3: TGTGCCACCAGTGATTTTAGCCCGGACAGGGGGTACGAGCAGTACTTC. Residues: CATSDFSPDRGYEQYF.

This clonotype was detected a few times. The gene calls are TRBV25-1 and TRBJ1-2, with a tentative D call TRBD1 (5 bases). Germline loops: CDR1 MGHDK, CDR2 SYGVNS. With 1 base removed from V and 3 bases from J, the gap between germline ends came to 9 bases. CDR3 length: 14 amino acids. CDR3 sequence reads: CASSEFGRDYGYTF. For the CDR3, the DNA is TGTGCCAGCAGTGAATTTGGCAGGGACTATGGCTACACCTTC.

This clonotype has a handful of counts. The chain links TRBV15 to TRBJ2-2; maybe TRBD2 (6 bases). Germline V gives CDR1 LNHNV, CDR2 YYDKDF (reference sequence). V shed 1 base and J shed 0 bases, with 18 bases lying between them. The CDR3 extends over 19 amino acids. The CDR3 spells CATSRVIPKAGTNTGELFF. The CDR3 nucleotides are TGTGCCACCAGCAGAGTGATCCCCAAGGCGGGAACGAACACCGGGGAGCTGTTTTTT.

This clonotype was observed many times. J is TRBJ2-5 and V is TRBV20-1, with no clear D. V was shortened by 0 bases and J by 2 bases, with 13 bases between the two germline ends. From germline, CDR1 is DFQATT and CDR2 SNEGSKA (reference sequence). This CDR3 region has 15 residues. The CDR3 DNA follows: TGCAGTGCTAGAGATCGCCGACACCCACAAGAGACCCAGTACTTC. Amino acid sequence: CSARDRRHPQETQYF.

This clonotype has a count of ten or more. The J gene is TRBJ2-3, the V gene TRBV2, with 8 bases matching TRBD2. Germline values: CDR1 SNHLY, CDR2 FYNNEI. This CDR3 has 15 amino acids. J gave up 1 base and V 2 bases, and 2 bases lay outside the gene matches. CDR3 coding DNA: TGTGCCAGCAGTGAACCGCGGGAGGGCACAGATACGCAGTATTTT. This sequence encodes CASSEPREGTDTQYF.

This clonotype was found many times. The chain combines TRBV18 with TRBJ2-7; D might be TRBD2 (5 bases). V was pared by 3 bases and J by 5 bases, with 5 bases between. This CDR3 region has 11 residues. In germline, CDR1 is KGHSH, CDR2 LQKENI. The CDR3 loop is CASSPEDEQYF. DNA of the CDR3: TGTGCCAGCTCACCGGAGGACGAGCAGTACTTC.

The table lists this clonotype with many counts. The chain links TRBV2 to TRBJ1-2; the D gene is possibly TRBD1 (5 bases). Germline CDR1 and CDR2: SNHLY and FYNNEI. Trimming removed 4 bases from V and 1 base from J, with 13 bases in between. CDR3 length: 15 residues. Here the CDR3 DNA reads TGTGCCAGCAGTGTTTCCAGGGCCTTTAACTATGGCTACACCTTC. Residues: CASSVSRAFNYGYTF.

This clonotype was detected ten times or more. This sequence joins TRBV7-2 and TRBJ2-1; D perhaps matches TRBD1 (5 bases). Trimming removed 5 bases at V and 6 bases at J, with 17 bases between. The CDR3 totals 15 residues. CDR1 and CDR2 (germline): SGHTA, FQGNSA. The CDR3 loop reads CASSLLGALLNEQFF. CDR3 DNA: TGTGCCAGCAGCCTCCTAGGGGCCCTACTCAATGAGCAGTTCTTC.

This clonotype turned up a few times. The rearrangement uses TRBV4-1 and TRBJ2-5; 11 bases are shared with TRBD2. CDR3 size: 17 residues. Germline assignment: CDR1 MGHRA and CDR2 YSYEKL. V lost 0 bases to trimming and J lost 4 bases; unmatched junction nucleotides: 7. This CDR3 reads CASSQEEVSGGGETQYF. DNA of the CDR3: TGCGCCAGCAGCCAAGAGGAAGTTAGCGGGGGGGGAGAGACCCAGTACTTC.

This clonotype has ten or more counts. The chain uses TRBV12-3 or TRBV12-4 and TRBJ2-7, with D unclear. Deletions cut 7 bases from V and 2 bases from J, with 18 bases between. CDR3 length equals 15 residues. Here the CDR3 DNA reads TGTGCCAGCACCACATGGGCTGGACGACCCTACGAGCAGTACTTC. Translated: CASTTWAGRPYEQYF.

The chain links TRBV20-1 to TRBJ2-7; a weak D match, TRBD2 (5 bases). V was shortened by 2 bases and J by 1 base, with 9 bases between the two germline ends. Looked up from germline, CDR1 is DFQATT and CDR2 is SNEGSKA (reference sequence). This CDR3 spans 13 amino acids. This CDR3 reads CSARSGRSYEQYF. The CDR3 DNA reads TGCAGTGCTAGATCGGGGAGATCCTACGAGCAGTACTTC.

This clonotype was counted many times. The chain combines TRBV30 with TRBJ2-3; D is unclear. The V end was cut by 0 bases, the J end by 6 bases, with 7 bases between. Looked up from germline, CDR1 is GTSNPN and CDR2 is SVGIG (reference sequence). This CDR3 has 12 residues. Written as DNA, the CDR3 is TGTGCCTGGAGTGTAGCGATTGATACGCAGTATTTT. This codes for CAWSVAIDTQYF.

This clonotype occurred many times. The chain carries TRBV30 and TRBJ2-5; 12 nucleotides match TRBD2. The CDR3 contains 14 residues. The germline V gene encodes CDR1 GTSNPN and CDR2 SVGIG (reference sequence). V dropped 5 bases and J dropped 5; count of bases not matched to a gene: 6. This CDR3 reads CAWQTSGRRETQYF. The CDR3 DNA follows: TGTGCCTGGCAGACTAGCGGGAGAAGGGAGACCCAGTACTTC.